Listed below are T cell receptor beta chains from one sample, sequenced in a study of neoadjuvant anti-PD-1 for oral cavity cancer. Measured with immunoSEQ multiplex PCR; TCRdb has only the in-frame clones, and not every one. The repertoire consists of thousands of clones, with 65% to 85% occurring once and the leading ten covering approximately 3.3%. Material: PBMCs, obtained before nivolumab (anti-PD-1) treatment. The receptor source for this set is a person aged 40 to 85 with oral cavity squamous cell carcinoma. Both conserved end residues are part of each CDR3. The D gene is left open where the match is weak. Part of the rows lack a size; the others show once, few, many or a class for expanded clones.

d_gene: .
abundance: few
j_gene: TRBJ1-5
len: 14
v_gene: TRBV7-2
CDR3aa: CASSLVDYIQPQHF
CDR3nt: TGTGCCAGCAGCTTAGTGGACTATATCCAGCCCCAGCATTTT

d_gene: TRBD1
abundance: few
j_gene: TRBJ1-1
len: 15
v_gene: TRBV9
CDR3aa: CASSGTGTGATEAFF
CDR3nt: TGTGCCAGCAGCGGGACAGGGACGGGGGCCACTGAAGCTTTCTTT

d_gene: .
abundance: .
j_gene: TRBJ1-5
len: 13
v_gene: TRBV6-1
CDR3aa: CASSEGGSQPQHF
CDR3nt: TGTGCCAGCAGTGAAGGGGGAAGTCAGCCCCAGCATTTT

d_gene: .
abundance: .
j_gene: TRBJ2-7
len: 14
v_gene: TRBV9
CDR3aa: CASSVGRGDLEQYF
CDR3nt: TGTGCCAGCAGCGTGGGCAGGGGCGATCTCGAGCAGTACTTC

d_gene: TRBD1
abundance: .
j_gene: TRBJ1-1
len: 15
v_gene: TRBV4-1
CDR3aa: CASSQGGTGNTEAFF
CDR3nt: TGCGCCAGCAGCCAAGGCGGGACAGGGAACACTGAAGCTTTCTTT

d_gene: .
abundance: .
j_gene: TRBJ2-1
len: 12
v_gene: TRBV5-4
CDR3aa: CASSFGEDREVF
CDR3nt: TGTGCCAGCAGCTTCGGAGAAGACAGGGAGGTCTTC

d_gene: TRBD2
abundance: .
j_gene: TRBJ2-1
len: 17
v_gene: TRBV27
CDR3aa: CASSLLAKRGGSWEQFF
CDR3nt: TGTGCCAGCAGTTTATTGGCGAAGCGGGGGGGGTCATGGGAGCAGTTCTTC

d_gene: .
abundance: .
j_gene: TRBJ2-3
len: 15
v_gene: TRBV11-2
CDR3aa: CASSLSPPSTDTQYF
CDR3nt: TGTGCCAGCAGCTTAAGCCCCCCTAGCACAGATACGCAGTATTTT

d_gene: .
abundance: .
j_gene: TRBJ1-1
len: 14
v_gene: TRBV4-2
CDR3aa: CASSPRASDTEAFF
CDR3nt: TGTGCCAGCAGCCCCCGGGCGTCGGACACTGAAGCTTTCTTT

d_gene: .
abundance: .
j_gene: TRBJ2-2
len: 16
v_gene: TRBV7-8
CDR3aa: CASSLAPGANTGELFF
CDR3nt: TGTGCCAGCAGCTTAGCCCCAGGGGCGAACACCGGGGAGCTGTTTTTT

d_gene: .
abundance: .
j_gene: TRBJ1-3
len: 14
v_gene: TRBV5-1
CDR3aa: CASSLAGDGNTIYF
CDR3nt: TGCGCCAGCAGCTTGGCAGGGGATGGAAACACCATATATTTT

d_gene: .
abundance: .
j_gene: TRBJ2-7
len: 16
v_gene: TRBV9
CDR3aa: CASSAQWPASSYEQYF
CDR3nt: TGTGCCAGCAGCGCTCAGTGGCCAGCGAGCTCCTACGAGCAGTACTTC

d_gene: .
abundance: .
j_gene: TRBJ1-1
len: 13
v_gene: TRBV7-7
CDR3aa: CASSFNSNTEAFF
CDR3nt: TGTGCCAGCAGCTTTAACAGTAACACTGAAGCTTTCTTT

d_gene: TRBD1
abundance: few
j_gene: TRBJ2-2
len: 13
v_gene: TRBV6-5
CDR3aa: CASRDRDAGELFF
CDR3nt: TGTGCCAGCCGCGACAGGGACGCCGGGGAGCTGTTTTTT

d_gene: .
abundance: once
j_gene: TRBJ1-5
len: 15
v_gene: TRBV6-1
CDR3aa: CASSEVATAHQPQHF
CDR3nt: TGTGCCAGCAGTGAAGTGGCGACAGCACATCAGCCCCAGCATTTT

d_gene: .
abundance: few
j_gene: TRBJ2-5
len: 12
v_gene: TRBV13
CDR3aa: CASSYRDSHLYF
CDR3nt: TGTGCCAGCAGCTACCGGGACTCTCACCTCTACTTC

d_gene: .
abundance: .
j_gene: TRBJ1-1
len: 13
v_gene: TRBV7-3
CDR3aa: CASSEGSNTEAFF
CDR3nt: TGTGCCAGCAGCGAGGGATCTAACACTGAAGCTTTCTTT

d_gene: .
abundance: .
j_gene: TRBJ2-1
len: 14
v_gene: TRBV29-1
CDR3aa: CSVEDLGIFNEQFF
CDR3nt: TGCAGCGTTGAGGACCTGGGGATCTTCAATGAGCAGTTCTTC

d_gene: .
abundance: .
j_gene: TRBJ1-1
len: 13
v_gene: TRBV6-5
CDR3aa: CASSYGRNTEAFF
CDR3nt: TGTGCCAGCAGTTACGGGAGAAACACTGAAGCTTTCTTT

d_gene: .
abundance: .
j_gene: TRBJ2-7
len: 12
v_gene: TRBV25-1
CDR3aa: CASSGRTFEQYF
CDR3nt: TGTGCCAGCAGTGGTCGGACATTCGAGCAGTACTTC

d_gene: .
abundance: .
j_gene: TRBJ1-1
len: 14
v_gene: TRBV4-3
CDR3aa: CASSQDRGGTEAFF
CDR3nt: TGCGCCAGCAGCCAAGATCGGGGAGGAACTGAAGCTTTCTTT

d_gene: TRBD2
abundance: few
j_gene: TRBJ2-1
len: 15
v_gene: TRBV15
CDR3aa: CATASLAGEVNEQFF
CDR3nt: TGTGCCACCGCCTCACTAGCGGGGGAGGTCAATGAGCAGTTCTTC

d_gene: .
abundance: .
j_gene: TRBJ1-1
len: 16
v_gene: TRBV2
CDR3aa: CASSELGVGLGTEAFF
CDR3nt: TGTGCCAGCAGTGAATTGGGTGTCGGCTTGGGTACTGAAGCTTTCTTT

d_gene: .
abundance: .
j_gene: TRBJ1-1
len: 15
v_gene: TRBV7-6
CDR3aa: CASSSPGGLDTEAFF
CDR3nt: TGTGCCAGCAGCTCCCCGGGGGGCTTGGACACTGAAGCTTTCTTT

d_gene: .
abundance: .
j_gene: TRBJ1-2
len: 13
v_gene: TRBV9
CDR3aa: CASSVRVGDGYTF
CDR3nt: TGTGCCAGCAGCGTAAGGGTGGGGGACGGCTACACCTTC

d_gene: .
abundance: .
j_gene: TRBJ2-1
len: 11
v_gene: TRBV6-1
CDR3aa: CASSSPVSQFF
CDR3nt: TGTGCCAGCAGTTCCCCGGTTAGCCAGTTCTTC

d_gene: .
abundance: .
j_gene: TRBJ2-3
len: 17
v_gene: TRBV5-4
CDR3aa: CASSLVGRTFWTDTQYF
CDR3nt: TGTGCCAGCAGCTTGGTTGGCAGGACCTTCTGGACAGATACGCAGTATTTT

d_gene: TRBD1
abundance: .
j_gene: TRBJ2-5
len: 17
v_gene: TRBV27
CDR3aa: CASSLSPVAGGMETQYF
CDR3nt: TGTGCCAGCAGTTTATCCCCAGTGGCAGGGGGAATGGAGACCCAGTACTTC

d_gene: TRBD1
abundance: .
j_gene: TRBJ1-4
len: 14
v_gene: TRBV13
CDR3aa: CASSQGQGYEKLFF
CDR3nt: TGTGCCAGCAGCCAGGGACAGGGTTATGAAAAACTGTTTTTT

d_gene: .
abundance: .
j_gene: TRBJ1-2
len: 13
v_gene: TRBV7-2
CDR3aa: CASSLQGSDGYTF
CDR3nt: TGTGCCAGCAGCTTACAAGGAAGCGATGGCTACACCTTC

d_gene: .
abundance: few
j_gene: TRBJ1-6
len: 14
v_gene: TRBV10-2
CDR3aa: CASSEGGGNSPLHF
CDR3nt: TGCGCCAGCAGTGAAGGGGGAGGTAATTCACCCCTCCACTTT

d_gene: .
abundance: .
j_gene: TRBJ1-1
len: 14
v_gene: TRBV5-4
CDR3aa: CASSFTGGDTEAFF
CDR3nt: TGTGCCAGCAGCTTTACCGGGGGGGACACTGAAGCTTTCTTT

d_gene: .
abundance: .
j_gene: TRBJ2-7
len: 13
v_gene: TRBV15
CDR3aa: CATSGQSSYEQYF
CDR3nt: TGTGCCACCAGCGGTCAAAGCTCCTACGAGCAGTACTTC

d_gene: TRBD1
abundance: .
j_gene: TRBJ1-2
len: 11
v_gene: TRBV20-1
CDR3aa: CSARSSGQGFF
CDR3nt: TGCAGTGCTAGATCCTCGGGACAGGGGTTCTTC

d_gene: TRBD1
abundance: .
j_gene: TRBJ2-7
len: 14
v_gene: TRBV2
CDR3aa: CASLTGTGAYEQYF
CDR3nt: TGTGCCAGCCTGACCGGGACAGGGGCCTACGAGCAGTACTTC

d_gene: .
abundance: .
j_gene: TRBJ1-4
len: 14
v_gene: TRBV9
CDR3aa: CASSVGVQNEKLFF
CDR3nt: TGTGCCAGCAGCGTAGGGGTCCAGAATGAAAAACTGTTTTTT

d_gene: .
abundance: .
j_gene: TRBJ2-2
len: 15
v_gene: TRBV4-3
CDR3aa: CASSQGTDQTGELFF
CDR3nt: TGCGCCAGCAGCCAAGGGACAGACCAAACCGGGGAGCTGTTTTTT

d_gene: .
abundance: .
j_gene: TRBJ1-6
len: 14
v_gene: TRBV4-2
CDR3aa: CASSQGVDNSPLHF
CDR3nt: TGTGCCAGCAGCCAAGGGGTGGATAATTCACCCCTCCACTTT

d_gene: TRBD2
abundance: few
j_gene: TRBJ2-5
len: 16
v_gene: TRBV28
CDR3aa: CASSPGLAEGQETQYF
CDR3nt: TGTGCCAGCAGTCCTGGACTAGCGGAGGGACAAGAGACCCAGTACTTC

d_gene: TRBD2
abundance: .
j_gene: TRBJ2-5
len: 15
v_gene: TRBV5-1
CDR3aa: CASSRLAGAEETQYF
CDR3nt: TGCGCCAGCAGCCGTCTAGCGGGGGCCGAAGAGACCCAGTACTTC

d_gene: TRBD1
abundance: .
j_gene: TRBJ1-2
len: 11
v_gene: TRBV27
CDR3aa: CASREGAGYTF
CDR3nt: TGTGCCAGCAGGGAGGGGGCGGGCTACACCTTC

d_gene: TRBD1
abundance: .
j_gene: TRBJ2-3
len: 14
v_gene: TRBV2
CDR3aa: CASSADRATDTQYF
CDR3nt: TGTGCCAGCAGCGCGGACAGGGCCACAGATACGCAGTATTTT

d_gene: .
abundance: once
j_gene: TRBJ1-2
len: 13
v_gene: TRBV6-1
CDR3aa: CASSEGGGDGYTF
CDR3nt: TGTGCCAGCAGTGAAGGAGGGGGGGATGGCTACACCTTC

d_gene: TRBD2
abundance: .
j_gene: TRBJ2-1
len: 14
v_gene: TRBV29-1
CDR3aa: CSVEGGDYYNEQFF
CDR3nt: TGCAGCGTTGAAGGGGGGGACTACTACAATGAGCAGTTCTTC

d_gene: .
abundance: few
j_gene: TRBJ2-7
len: 15
v_gene: TRBV27
CDR3aa: CASSLLSGISYEQYF
CDR3nt: TGTGCCAGCAGTTTATTGAGCGGAATCTCCTACGAGCAGTACTTC

d_gene: TRBD1
abundance: .
j_gene: TRBJ1-2
len: 16
v_gene: TRBV9
CDR3aa: CASSVGDSRTNYGYTF
CDR3nt: TGTGCCAGCAGCGTAGGGGACAGCCGTACGAACTATGGCTACACCTTC

d_gene: .
abundance: .
j_gene: TRBJ2-3
len: 16
v_gene: TRBV4-1
CDR3aa: CASSQDVWDPTDTQYF
CDR3nt: TGCGCCAGCAGCCAAGATGTCTGGGACCCCACAGATACGCAGTATTTT

d_gene: TRBD1
abundance: .
j_gene: TRBJ1-1
len: 16
v_gene: TRBV5-4
CDR3aa: CASSPPTGLGRTEAFF
CDR3nt: TGTGCCAGCAGCCCCCCGACAGGGCTAGGTAGGACTGAAGCTTTCTTT

d_gene: .
abundance: .
j_gene: TRBJ1-5
len: 13
v_gene: TRBV6-1
CDR3aa: CAAEGAPGQPQHF
CDR3nt: TGTGCCGCCGAAGGGGCGCCGGGACAGCCCCAGCATTTT

d_gene: .
abundance: .
j_gene: TRBJ1-2
len: 13
v_gene: TRBV6-5
CDR3aa: CASDRVSAYGYTF
CDR3nt: TGTGCCAGCGACCGCGTGAGCGCATATGGCTACACCTTC

d_gene: TRBD1
abundance: once
j_gene: TRBJ1-5
len: 14
v_gene: TRBV6-1
CDR3aa: CASRGTGYNQPQHF
CDR3nt: TGTGCCAGCAGGGGGACAGGGTACAATCAGCCCCAGCATTTT

d_gene: TRBD1
abundance: .
j_gene: TRBJ2-7
len: 14
v_gene: TRBV11-2
CDR3aa: CASSLGTGGYEQYF
CDR3nt: TGTGCCAGCAGCTTGGGGACAGGGGGCTACGAGCAGTACTTC

d_gene: .
abundance: .
j_gene: TRBJ1-5
len: 14
v_gene: TRBV9
CDR3aa: CASSDRGGYQPQHF
CDR3nt: TGTGCCAGCAGCGATCGAGGGGGATATCAGCCCCAGCATTTT

d_gene: .
abundance: .
j_gene: TRBJ1-2
len: 15
v_gene: TRBV4-1
CDR3aa: CASSPGPQANYGYTF
CDR3nt: TGCGCCAGCAGCCCGGGCCCTCAAGCTAACTATGGCTACACCTTC

d_gene: .
abundance: .
j_gene: TRBJ1-5
len: 14
v_gene: TRBV4-3
CDR3aa: CASSDLVGNQPQHF
CDR3nt: TGCGCCAGCAGCGACTTGGTAGGGAATCAGCCCCAGCATTTT

d_gene: TRBD2
abundance: .
j_gene: TRBJ2-5
len: 14
v_gene: TRBV10-2
CDR3aa: CASSRAGGPETQYF
CDR3nt: TGCGCCAGCAGCAGAGCGGGGGGGCCCGAGACCCAGTACTTC